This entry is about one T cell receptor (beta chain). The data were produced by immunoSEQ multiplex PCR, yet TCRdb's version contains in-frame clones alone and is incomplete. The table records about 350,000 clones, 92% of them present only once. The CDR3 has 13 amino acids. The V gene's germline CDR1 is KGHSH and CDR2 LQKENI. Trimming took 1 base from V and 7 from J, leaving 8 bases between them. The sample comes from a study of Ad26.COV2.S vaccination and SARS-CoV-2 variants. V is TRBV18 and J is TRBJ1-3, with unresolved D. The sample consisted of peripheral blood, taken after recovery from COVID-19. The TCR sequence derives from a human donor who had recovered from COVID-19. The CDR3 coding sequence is TGTGCCAGCTCACCACAGGGTCTGAACACCATATATTTT. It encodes CASSPQGLNTIYF.